A selection of T cell receptor beta chains follows, all from one sample in a study of cytomegalovirus exposure and HLA in healthy donors. Clones were read by immunoSEQ multiplex PCR, and TCRdb kept only the in-frame ones, dropping some. The sample yields about 130,000 clones, about three quarters seen once. Material: PBMCs. These receptors all stem from a man aged 35-49 years in good health and CMV-seropositive. Each CDR3 is given with its conserved first and last residue. The D gene is left open where the match is weak. A row's size may be missing; if present it is once, few, many or a size class.

J: TRBJ1-6
V: TRBV9
size: -
length: 16
D: -
CDR3: CASSGSRATRNSPLHF
DNA: TGTGCCAGCAGCGGAAGTAGAGCGACTCGTAATTCACCCCTCCACTTT

J: TRBJ2-1
V: TRBV19
size: -
length: 14
D: -
CDR3: CASSITGTNNEQFF
DNA: TGTGCCAGTAGTATCACAGGGACTAACAATGAGCAGTTCTTC

J: TRBJ2-6
V: TRBV30
size: -
length: 18
D: -
CDR3: CAWKNPPQGIRGANVLTF
DNA: TGTGCCTGGAAAAATCCCCCCCAGGGGATCAGGGGGGCCAACGTCCTGACTTTC

J: TRBJ2-7
V: TRBV29-1
size: once
length: 15
D: TRBD1
CDR3: CSVEERRGLPGEQYF
DNA: TGCAGCGTTGAAGAGCGCAGGGGGCTCCCGGGCGAGCAGTACTTC

J: TRBJ1-1
V: TRBV19
size: -
length: 13
D: -
CDR3: CASRRTSNTEAFF
DNA: TGTGCCAGTCGTAGGACATCGAACACTGAAGCTTTCTTT

J: TRBJ1-1
V: TRBV28
size: -
length: 15
D: TRBD1
CDR3: CASSPRDRETTEAFF
DNA: TGTGCCAGCAGTCCCCGGGACAGAGAGACGACTGAAGCTTTCTTT

J: TRBJ1-1
V: TRBV6-5
size: -
length: 14
D: TRBD1
CDR3: CASRDRATYTEAFF
DNA: TGTGCCAGCCGAGACAGGGCCACCTACACTGAAGCTTTCTTT

J: TRBJ2-6
V: TRBV28
size: -
length: 13
D: -
CDR3: CASIPSGANVLTF
DNA: TGTGCCAGCATCCCGTCTGGGGCCAACGTCCTGACTTTC

J: TRBJ1-2
V: TRBV15
size: once
length: 15
D: TRBD1
CDR3: CATSTRQGPQYGYTF
DNA: TGTGCCACCAGCACGCGACAGGGTCCTCAATATGGCTACACCTTC

J: TRBJ2-6
V: TRBV7-9
size: few
length: 17
D: TRBD1
CDR3: CASSPWTGATGANVLTF
DNA: TGTGCCAGCAGCCCCTGGACAGGAGCGACTGGGGCCAACGTCCTGACTTTC

J: TRBJ1-3
V: TRBV7-9
size: -
length: 15
D: -
CDR3: CASSLPRRLGNTIYF
DNA: TGTGCCAGCAGCTTACCCCGAAGACTTGGGAACACCATATATTTT

J: TRBJ1-4
V: TRBV5-1
size: -
length: 14
D: -
CDR3: CASSLGQLNEKLFF
DNA: TGCGCCAGCAGCCTCGGACAGCTTAATGAAAAACTGTTTTTT

J: TRBJ2-1
V: TRBV5-1
size: -
length: 15
D: TRBD2
CDR3: CASSLGEGSYNEQFF
DNA: TGCGCCAGCAGCTTGGGGGAGGGTTCCTACAATGAGCAGTTCTTC

J: TRBJ2-5
V: TRBV7-9
size: few
length: 15
D: TRBD2
CDR3: CASSPSGSGQETQYF
DNA: TGTGCCAGCAGCCCAAGCGGGAGCGGCCAAGAGACCCAGTACTTC

J: TRBJ1-3
V: TRBV5-5
size: -
length: 15
D: -
CDR3: CASSYRESSGNTIYF
DNA: TGTGCCAGCAGCTACAGGGAGAGCTCTGGAAACACCATATATTTT

J: TRBJ2-3
V: TRBV18
size: -
length: 14
D: TRBD2
CDR3: CASSPGLGPDTQYF
DNA: TGTGCCAGCTCACCCGGACTAGGCCCAGATACGCAGTATTTT

J: TRBJ2-2
V: TRBV30
size: -
length: 14
D: -
CDR3: CAWRQVPGTGELFF
DNA: TGTGCCTGGAGACAGGTACCTGGCACCGGGGAGCTGTTTTTT

J: TRBJ1-1
V: TRBV19
size: -
length: 13
D: -
CDR3: CASSIKAGTEAFF
DNA: TGTGCCAGTAGTATTAAGGCAGGGACTGAAGCTTTCTTT

J: TRBJ2-1
V: TRBV5-4
size: few
length: 12
D: -
CDR3: CASSQTRNEQFF
DNA: TGTGCCAGCAGCCAGACTAGGAATGAGCAGTTCTTC

J: TRBJ1-5
V: TRBV6-1
size: few
length: 14
D: -
CDR3: CASSESGGNQPQHF
DNA: TGTGCCAGCAGTGAGTCAGGGGGCAATCAGCCCCAGCATTTT

J: TRBJ2-7
V: TRBV5-1
size: -
length: 13
D: -
CDR3: CASSLAGRYEQYF
DNA: TGCGCCAGCAGCTTGGCTGGCCGCTACGAGCAGTACTTC

J: TRBJ2-5
V: TRBV9
size: -
length: 15
D: -
CDR3: CASSVRGHHQETQYF
DNA: TGTGCCAGCAGCGTCCGGGGACATCACCAAGAGACCCAGTACTTC